The rows below give T cell receptor beta chains drawn from one sample of a study of cytomegalovirus exposure and HLA in healthy donors. Sequencing used immunoSEQ multiplex PCR; TCRdb keeps in-frame clones, though not all of them. Of some 160,000 clones listed, nearly 80% are singletons. The material sequenced was PBMCs. Every receptor here comes from a woman under 40 in good health and CMV-seronegative. CDR3s include the opening cysteine and the closing phenylalanine or tryptophan. A D gene is named only where the DNA matches it firmly. The size of a clone is reported for some rows only, either as once, few or many, or as a class for expanded clones.

DNA | CDR3 | J | size | V | D
TGTGCCAGCAGCGTACATACACATGGCTACACCTTC | CASSVHTHGYTF | TRBJ1-2 | . | TRBV9 | .
TGTGCCAGCACAGGGCGGGTGGCCACTAGGGACACTGAAGCTTTCTTT | CASTGRVATRDTEAFF | TRBJ1-1 | . | TRBV18 | .
TGTGCCGGAACGGGACAGGGGGCTGGAAACACCATATATTTT | CAGTGQGAGNTIYF | TRBJ1-3 | . | TRBV30 | TRBD1
TGTGCCAGCTCACCACCCTCCGTACACTCTGGAAACACCATATATTTT | CASSPPSVHSGNTIYF | TRBJ1-3 | . | TRBV18 | .
TGTGCCAGCAGCCGAGGCGGTAGCGGGGGTCCGAGAGATACGCAGTATTTT | CASSRGGSGGPRDTQYF | TRBJ2-3 | . | TRBV5-4 | TRBD2
TGTGCCAGCAGCTTATCCAGCAGGGGGCCCGGGGAGCTGTTTTTT | CASSLSSRGPGELFF | TRBJ2-2 | . | TRBV7-6 | TRBD1
TGTGCCATCAGTGGGGACAGGGTGGTTGGAAACACCATATATTTT | CAISGDRVVGNTIYF | TRBJ1-3 | once | TRBV10-3 | TRBD1
. | CALVGQGNNQPQHF | TRBJ1-5 | . | TRBV21-1 | .
TGTGCCAGCAGGGCTGGACAGGGGAATTCACCCCTCCACTTT | CASRAGQGNSPLHF | TRBJ1-6 | . | TRBV6-1 | TRBD1
TGTGCCAGCCCTGGGAATAGCGGGGAAGGCGAGCAGTACTTC | CASPGNSGEGEQYF | TRBJ2-7 | . | TRBV6-1 | TRBD2
TGTGCCAGCAGCTCCGGGACTAGCGGGGCCCAGAGGGGCGAGCAGTACTTC | CASSSGTSGAQRGEQYF | TRBJ2-7 | . | TRBV5-4 | TRBD2
TGTGCCAGCAGAGACAGGGCCCTCTATGGCTACACCTTC | CASRDRALYGYTF | TRBJ1-2 | . | TRBV6-5 | TRBD1
TGTGCCAGCAGTCCCGGGACACCCGGCACAGATACGCAGTATTTT | CASSPGTPGTDTQYF | TRBJ2-3 | . | TRBV7-9 | .
TGCGCCAGCAGCTTGGCCCCCATCGGGGCTAATGAAAAACTGTTTTTT | CASSLAPIGANEKLFF | TRBJ1-4 | . | TRBV5-1 | .
TGTGCCAGCAGCTCACGGACAGGGGGCCCTTATGGCTACACCTTC | CASSSRTGGPYGYTF | TRBJ1-2 | . | TRBV5-6 | TRBD1
TGTGCCAGCAGCGTGATACAGGGATCCGAGCAGTACTTC | CASSVIQGSEQYF | TRBJ2-7 | . | TRBV5-4 | .
TGTGCCACCAGCAGGGGCTTGTGGCAGGGGGACACTGAAGCTTTCTTT | CATSRGLWQGDTEAFF | TRBJ1-1 | . | TRBV15 | TRBD1
TGTGCCAGCAGAGTGGGAGACGCCCCTAACTATGGCTACACCTTC | CASRVGDAPNYGYTF | TRBJ1-2 | . | TRBV6-1 | .
TGTGCCAGCAGTGGCCAGGGAGGTTTGGAGCAGTACTTC | CASSGQGGLEQYF | TRBJ2-7 | . | TRBV2 | .
TGTGCCAGCAGTTCTAGGGACAGAAACTATGGCTACACCTTC | CASSSRDRNYGYTF | TRBJ1-2 | . | TRBV6-1 | TRBD1
TGTGCCAGCAGCCGGGGACAGGGGGCGCTTTTAGAGACCCAGTACTTC | CASSRGQGALLETQYF | TRBJ2-5 | . | TRBV14 | TRBD1
TGTGCCAGCAGAGGGGATGGCTACACCTTC | CASRGDGYTF | TRBJ1-2 | . | TRBV6-1 | .